What follows are 26 T cell receptor beta chains derived from one specimen sequenced in a study of tumor-infiltrating lymphocytes in primary liver carcinoma. Constant-region priming of about 0.5 ug total RNA yielded TCR beta cDNA. Sequencing libraries for TCR beta derived from three nested multiplex PCR rounds that used slightly modified ARM-PCR. The first two PCR rounds used TRBV1-TRBV30 primers with a Cbeta primer, roughly 10 cycles each. MiXCR, run by TCRdb on the multiplex PCR reads, gives a single entry per CDR3 protein. The sample consists of under 200,000 distinct CDR3 sequences, approximately 80% of them appearing once. From roughly 20-30 mg of unsorted bulk tissue, DNA and RNA were co-extracted together. Sequenced: tumor tissue from primary liver carcinoma. The receptors originated from a man aged 40-49 years with primary liver carcinoma and hepatitis B virus infection.

On this clonotype: A read error may account for a junction end that differs from germline. J is TRBJ2-3 and V is TRBV29-1; possible D gene TRBD2, 5 bases. Germline CDR1 and CDR2: SQVTM and ANQGSEA. The CDR3 covers 11 residues. The CDR3 nucleotides read TGCAGCGCGGGAAAGAAAGATATGCAGTATTTT. Residues: CSAGKKDMQYF.

The chain employs TRBV2 and TRBJ1-6; the D gene is possibly TRBD1 (6 bases). The CDR3 extends over 13 amino acids. Germline CDR1 reads SNHLY; CDR2 reads FYNNEI. CDR3 bases: TGTACCTGCAGTACCGACAGGAATTCACCCCTCCACTTT. Protein product: CTCSTDRNSPLHF.

Only one count was recorded for this clonotype. At one end, the junction sequence differs from germline, possibly due to a read error. This chain uses TRBV29-1 with TRBJ2-7; possible D gene TRBD2, 5 bases. The CDR3 loop spans 13 amino acids. Per the germline V gene, CDR1 is SQVTM and CDR2 is ANQGSEA. As DNA, the CDR3 is TGCAGCGTCCGGGGAGAGAACCCCTACAAGCAGTACTTC. This gives the protein CSVRGENPYKQYF.

As concerns this clonotype: No conserved phenylalanine or tryptophan is present at the end of the CDR3, so a read error is the likely explanation. The rearrangement uses TRBV27 and TRBJ2-1; 8 nucleotides align to TRBD2. The germline CDR1 and CDR2 sequences are MNHEY and SMNVEV (reference sequence). This CDR3 region has 15 residues. V gave up 6 bases and J gave up 4 bases; unmatched junction bases: 8. CDR3 bases: TGTGCCAGCAGATGTTCCGGGAGGGGATACAATGAGCAGTTCTTG. Residues: CASRCSGRGYNEQFL.

The gene calls are TRBV29-1 and TRBJ2-7; the D is unclear. This CDR3 has 14 residues. Trimming cost V 0 bases and J 4 bases, with 13 bases left between them. The germline CDR1 and CDR2 sequences are SQVTM and ANQGSEA. CDR3 in DNA: TGCAGCGTTGAAGAGTCCTCTCCCTCATACGAGCAGTACTTC. The encoded protein is CSVEESSPSYEQYF.

This clonotype was seen just once. The rearrangement joins TRBV29-1 to TRBJ1-6; D is ambiguous. Trimming shortened V by 4 bases and J by 15 bases, and 16 bases separated the two germline ends. This CDR3 has 12 amino acids. Germline lookup yields CDR1 SQVTM and CDR2 ANQGSEA. The CDR3 region has the DNA TGCAGCGTTGCTCAGTATAATGCACACCTCCACTTT. Its protein product is CSVAQYNAHLHF.

As regards this clonotype: Its ends do not fully match the called genes, so a read error is possible. This chain links TRBV4-1 with TRBJ2-2; possible D gene TRBD2, 6 bases. Germline CDR1 is MGHRA and CDR2 is YSYEKL. This CDR3 region has 14 residues. CDR3 bases: TGCGCAAGCAGCGGGCGGGGAAATGCCGGGGAGCCGTTTTTT. It specifies CASSGRGNAGEPFF.

This chain links TRBV11-2 with TRBJ2-7, with 8 bases aligning to TRBD1. Per germline, CDR1 SGHAT and CDR2 FQNNGV. V lost 10 bases, J lost 4 bases, and 18 bases stayed unmatched. The CDR3 totals 16 residues. The chain's CDR3 is CANILAGGPFDYEQYF. The DNA of the CDR3 is TGTGCCAACATCTTAGCAGGGGGCCCCTTTGATTACGAGCAGTACTTC.

This clonotype was observed many times. This rearrangement joins TRBV29-1 to TRBJ2-5; D may correspond to TRBD1 or TRBD2 (5 bases each). Germline V gene lookup returns CDR1 SQVTM and CDR2 ANQGSEA. V was pared by 6 bases and J by 4 bases, with 15 bases between. CDR3 length: 13 residues. DNA of the CDR3: TGCAGCGTGGGGGATGGAATCTTAGAGACCCAGTACTTC. Residues: CSVGDGILETQYF.

Notes on this clonotype: Since the CDR3 does not end with the conserved phenylalanine or tryptophan, this likely comes from a read error. The DNA is omitted, as the CDR3 cannot be located on it reliably, and the CDR3 follows TCRdb's listing. This CDR3 reads CASSPDRAGGYEQYL. V is TRBV4-3 and J is TRBJ2-7; the table gives TRBD2 as D, unverified against the DNA. The CDR3 is 15 residues long, counting both termini. Germline CDR1 reads LGHNA; CDR2 reads YSLEER.

With respect to this clonotype: A read error may produce the germline difference seen at one junction end. The J gene is TRBJ2-1, the V gene TRBV29-1, with TRBD1 matching 12 bases. Germline V gives CDR1 SQVTM, CDR2 ANQGSEA. The CDR3 has 15 amino acids. In nucleotides, the CDR3 is TGCAGCGTTGAGTTCGGGACAGGGGGCTTTTATGAGCACTTCTTT. It yields the protein CSVEFGTGGFYEHFF.

About this clonotype: One end of the junction varies from germline; a read error may be responsible. The DNA for the CDR3 is TGCGCCAGCAACCAAGATGGGTTCCGCTCTGGGGCCAACGTCCAGACTTTC. This gives the protein CASNQDGFRSGANVQTF. The V gene is TRBV4-3, the J gene TRBJ2-6, with D perhaps matching TRBD1 (5 bases). The length of the CDR3 is 17 residues. The germline gives CDR1 LGHNA, CDR2 YSLEER.

Regarding this clonotype: Germline and junction disagree at one end, which may indicate a read error. CDR3: CSVVRTESYNVQFF. CDR3 sequence (DNA): TGTAGCGTTGTTCGGACGGAATCCTACAATGTGCAGTTCTTC. The chain combines TRBV29-1 with TRBJ2-1, with D tentatively TRBD2 (5 bases). The CDR3 is 14 residues long. In germline, CDR1 is SQVTM, CDR2 ANQGSEA.

This clonotype is a singleton in its sample. Mismatch with germline at one junction end may stem from a read error. This rearrangement joins TRBV29-1 to TRBJ2-1; 11 nucleotides match TRBD2. Germline V gene sequence: CDR1 SQVTM, CDR2 ANQGSEA. The CDR3 runs to 15 residues. The CDR3 is CIVDTSGSSYNVQFF. The CDR3 region has the DNA TGCATCGTTGACACTAGCGGGAGCTCCTACAATGTGCAGTTCTTC.

A remark on this clonotype: Likely a read error: the CDR3 ends without its conserved phenylalanine or tryptophan. The chain couples TRBV5-1 to TRBJ2-1; D ambiguous. Germline CDR1 and CDR2: SGHRS and YFSETQ. V gave up 5 bases and J gave up 8 bases, with 14 bases separating them. The CDR3 is made up of 13 amino acids. This CDR3 reads CASRSDCYDEQFL. The CDR3, as DNA: TGCGCCAGCAGGAGCGACTGTTACGATGAGCAGTTCTTG.

For this clonotype: The junction departs from the called germline gene at one end, perhaps through a read error. The V gene is TRBV11-2, the J gene TRBJ2-3; 12 nucleotides match TRBD2. This CDR3 contains 19 residues. Germline-derived CDR1 and CDR2 are SGHAT and FQNNGV. The CDR3 loop reads CASRRSPRLAGEGTDTKYF. DNA of the CDR3: TGTGCCAGCAGACGATCGCCGAGACTAGCGGGAGAGGGGACAGATACGAAGTATTTT.

In the case of this clonotype: Given a much more abundant clone one base away, this may be a read error. V gene TRBV2 combines with J gene TRBJ1-5; perhaps TRBD1 as D (5 bases). Per germline, CDR1 SNHLY and CDR2 FYNNEI. The CDR3 contains 14 residues. Here the CDR3 reads CASRDMYSNQPRHF. CDR3 DNA: TGTGCCAGCAGGGACATGTATAGCAATCAGCCCCGGCATTTT.

As regards this clonotype: This is likely a read error, given that the CDR3 carries no conserved phenylalanine or tryptophan at its end. V is TRBV6-2 or TRBV6-3 and J is TRBJ2-7; possibly TRBD1 for D (6 bases). CDR1 and CDR2 (germline): MNHEY, SVGEGT. Trimming took off 6 bases at V and 9 bases at J, with 21 bases between the two ends. This CDR3 has 14 amino acids. The CDR3 DNA sequence: TGTGCCAGCAGCCTCCGGGACAAGGCCCACGGGCAGTACTAC. Its translation is CASSLRDKAHGQYY.

This chain joins TRBV6-5 and TRBJ2-7; TRBD1 matches 8 bases. Per the germline V gene, CDR1 is MNHEY and CDR2 is SVGAGI. The CDR3 runs 14 residues. The CDR3 protein is CVSRPGTGRFEQYF. CDR3 sequence (DNA): TGTGTCAGTAGACCTGGGACAGGACGCTTCGAGCAGTACTTC.

CDR3 bases: TGTGCCAGCAGCCGGATGCCCCCCGACAGCTTCTACGAGCAGTACTTC. Translation: CASSRMPPDSFYEQYF. The chain is built from TRBV6-1 and TRBJ2-7, with D possibly being TRBD1 (5 bases). This CDR3 comprises 16 residues. The V gene lost 6 bases and the J gene lost 3 bases, with 21 bases spanning the gap. Germline lookup yields CDR1 MNHNS and CDR2 SASEGT.

Comment on this clonotype: One junction end does not reproduce the germline sequence, and a read error may be involved. The chain employs TRBV7-8 and TRBJ2-1, with D uncertain. Germline CDR1 and CDR2: SGHVS and FQNEAQ. This CDR3 has 16 residues. The CDR3 spells CASNLASGSSFSEQFF. In nucleotides, the CDR3 is TGTGCCAGCAACTTAGCCTCGGGTAGCTCATTCAGTGAGCAGTTCTTC.

The chain carries TRBV5-4 and TRBJ2-5; 7 bases are shared with TRBD2. Germline values: CDR1 SGHNT, CDR2 YYREEE (reference sequence). The CDR3 has 13 amino acids. Losses at the gene ends were 4 bases for V and 4 bases for J; bases not matched to a gene: 4. The CDR3 DNA sequence: TGTGCCAGCAGCCTGGGAGGGAGAGAGACCCAGTACTTC. Protein: CASSLGGRETQYF.

Comments on this clonotype: Compared with germline, one end of the junction differs, possibly owing to a read error. CDR3 amino acids: CDISESTSSAVPYEQYF. In DNA form, the CDR3 reads TGTGACATCAGTGAGTCGACATCTAGCGCGGTACCCTACGAGCAGTACTTC. The genes are TRBV10-3 and TRBJ2-7, with TRBD2 as a possible D gene (6 bases). CDR1 ENHRY and CDR2 SYGVKD come from the germline V gene. The CDR3 covers 17 residues.

Concerning this clonotype: Germline and junction disagree at one end, which may indicate a read error. The V gene is TRBV30, the J gene TRBJ1-1; no firm D call. Germline CDR1 GTSNPN, CDR2 SVGIG (reference sequence). The CDR3 runs to 13 residues. CDR3 in DNA: TGTGCCTGGAGTGCAGATAGGAGGATTGAAGCTTCCTTT. Translation gives CAWSADRRIEASF.

To note about this clonotype: An end of the junction differs from the germline gene, which may be a read error. This sequence joins TRBV11-1 and TRBJ2-1, with D perhaps TRBD2 (5 bases). Germline lookup yields CDR1 SGHAT and CDR2 FQDESV (reference sequence). The CDR3 loop spans 17 amino acids. The CDR3: CASSSNGMSALFNEQLF. CDR3 nucleotide sequence: TGTGCCAGCAGCTCAAACGGGATGAGCGCGTTGTTTAATGAGCAGCTCTTC.

A single count supports this clonotype. At one of its ends the junction is not consistent with the germline gene, which may arise from a read error. The chain uses TRBV29-1 and TRBJ2-1; D may be TRBD2 (6 bases). This CDR3 has 13 amino acids. The germline CDR1 and CDR2 sequences are SQVTM and ANQGSEA. CDR3: CSVDQRVHNEQFF. Written as DNA, the CDR3 is TGCAGCGTTGATCAGCGGGTCCACAATGAGCAATTCTTC.